The rows below give T cell receptor beta chains drawn from one sample of a study of early T cells in non-severe SARS-CoV-2 infection. TCRdb reprocessed the 5' RACE reads via MiXCR and lists one record per CDR3 protein. The profile shows 40,000 to 50,000 distinct CDR3 sequences, over 10% of them singletons. The sample was whole blood. These receptors all come from an adult who was a healthcare worker with PCR-confirmed SARS-CoV-2 infection or an uninfected control (not recorded which). The CDR3 runs from the conserved cysteine through the conserved F or W. Fields, in order: clone size, D gene, J gene, V gene, CDR3 DNA, CDR3 protein. D genes are given only for firm matches. Part of the rows lack a size; the others show once, few, many or a class for expanded clones.

clone size: many; D gene: -; J gene: TRBJ1-5; V gene: TRBV2; CDR3 DNA: TGTGCCAGCAGTGACAGGGGACGAAATCAGCCCCAGCATTTT; CDR3 protein: CASSDRGRNQPQHF
clone size: -; D gene: -; J gene: TRBJ1-1; V gene: TRBV9; CDR3 DNA: TGTGCCAGCAGCGTAGTCCCTGACCGGAGAGGCTCTGAAGCTTTCTTT; CDR3 protein: CASSVVPDRRGSEAFF
clone size: few; D gene: -; J gene: TRBJ1-6; V gene: TRBV7-2; CDR3 DNA: TGTGCCAGCAGCGGTCGCCGCTCCCTTTTATTT; CDR3 protein: CASSGRRSLLF
clone size: many; D gene: TRBD1; J gene: TRBJ2-3; V gene: TRBV20-1; CDR3 DNA: TGCAGTGCCCCACAGGGGACCACAGATACGCAGTATTTT; CDR3 protein: CSAPQGTTDTQYF
clone size: many; D gene: -; J gene: TRBJ1-1; V gene: TRBV6-5; CDR3 DNA: TGTGCCAGCAGTTACTCCGCCAGCCGGTCGAACACTGAAGCTTTCTTT; CDR3 protein: CASSYSASRSNTEAFF
clone size: -; D gene: TRBD2; J gene: TRBJ2-3; V gene: TRBV5-1; CDR3 DNA: TGCGCCAGCAGCTTAAGGCTAGCGGGAGTAGATACGCAGTATTTT; CDR3 protein: CASSLRLAGVDTQYF
clone size: many; D gene: TRBD2; J gene: TRBJ2-3; V gene: TRBV2; CDR3 DNA: TGTGCCAGCAGTGAAAGAGTACTAGCGGGAGATACGCAGTATTTT; CDR3 protein: CASSERVLAGDTQYF
clone size: -; D gene: -; J gene: TRBJ2-1; V gene: TRBV5-1; CDR3 DNA: TGCGCCAGCAGCTTGGGGCGAGGGTACTCCTACAATGAGCAGTTCTTC; CDR3 protein: CASSLGRGYSYNEQFF
clone size: -; D gene: TRBD1; J gene: TRBJ2-1; V gene: TRBV10-3; CDR3 DNA: TGTGCCATCAGTGAATCGGTCAGGACAGGGGATGAGCAGTTCTTC; CDR3 protein: CAISESVRTGDEQFF
clone size: -; D gene: -; J gene: TRBJ2-2; V gene: TRBV7-3; CDR3 DNA: TGTGCCAGCAGCTTAACCCCATTCGTGGGAAAGGCCGAGGAGCTGTTTTTT; CDR3 protein: CASSLTPFVGKAEELFF
clone size: -; D gene: -; J gene: TRBJ1-5; V gene: TRBV15; CDR3 DNA: TGTGCCACCAGCAGAGTTACCCCCGGGGCCGGACAGCCCCAGCATTTT; CDR3 protein: CATSRVTPGAGQPQHF
clone size: many; D gene: -; J gene: TRBJ1-1; V gene: TRBV29-1; CDR3 DNA: TGCAGCGTTGAAAGGTTGGGGAAGAACACTGAAGCTTTCTTT; CDR3 protein: CSVERLGKNTEAFF
clone size: -; D gene: -; J gene: TRBJ2-5; V gene: TRBV10-3; CDR3 DNA: TGTGCCATCAGTGGGACAGACCAAGAGACCCAGTACTTC; CDR3 protein: CAISGTDQETQYF
clone size: -; D gene: -; J gene: TRBJ2-2; V gene: TRBV7-6; CDR3 DNA: TGTGCCAGCAGCTTAGCGGTGGCCGGAAGATCTACCGGGGAGCTGTTTTTT; CDR3 protein: CASSLAVAGRSTGELFF
clone size: -; D gene: TRBD2; J gene: TRBJ2-7; V gene: TRBV2; CDR3 DNA: TGTGCCAGCACCTTCTCCCTAGGACTAGCGGCCTACGAGCAGTACTTC; CDR3 protein: CASTFSLGLAAYEQYF
clone size: -; D gene: -; J gene: TRBJ1-1; V gene: TRBV28; CDR3 DNA: TGTGCCAGCACCCCCGACGGGAACACTGAAGCTTTCTTT; CDR3 protein: CASTPDGNTEAFF
clone size: few; D gene: -; J gene: TRBJ2-5; V gene: TRBV7-2; CDR3 DNA: TGTGCCAGCAGCCTCTGGCGTCGAGAGACCCAGTACTTC; CDR3 protein: CASSLWRRETQYF
clone size: -; D gene: -; J gene: TRBJ1-5; V gene: TRBV6-6; CDR3 DNA: TGTGCCAGCAGTTACGAGAGAAGCAATCAGCCCCAGCATTTT; CDR3 protein: CASSYERSNQPQHF
clone size: many; D gene: -; J gene: TRBJ2-7; V gene: TRBV24-1; CDR3 DNA: TGTGCCACCAGTGATGACACAGGGACCTACGAGCAGTACTTC; CDR3 protein: CATSDDTGTYEQYF
clone size: many; D gene: TRBD1; J gene: TRBJ1-1; V gene: TRBV7-9; CDR3 DNA: TGTGCCAGCAGCGTAAAGACAGGGTTGAACACTGAAGCTTTCTTT; CDR3 protein: CASSVKTGLNTEAFF
clone size: few; D gene: TRBD1; J gene: TRBJ1-3; V gene: TRBV12-3/TRBV12-4; CDR3 DNA: TGTGCCAGCAGTTTAGAACAGGGGCCTGGAAACACCATATATTTT; CDR3 protein: CASSLEQGPGNTIYF
clone size: few; D gene: -; J gene: TRBJ2-3; V gene: TRBV29-1; CDR3 DNA: TGCAGCGTTGCCCCCTTTGGCGGGGCCACAGATACGCAGTATTTT; CDR3 protein: CSVAPFGGATDTQYF
clone size: few; D gene: -; J gene: TRBJ2-1; V gene: TRBV12-3/TRBV12-4; CDR3 DNA: TGTGCCAGCAGTTTAGCGCTGGGGCATGAGCAGTTCTTC; CDR3 protein: CASSLALGHEQFF
clone size: -; D gene: -; J gene: TRBJ1-6; V gene: TRBV6-1; CDR3 DNA: TGTGCCAGCGAGCGTGTACTGGATTCACCCCTCCACTTT; CDR3 protein: CASERVLDSPLHF
clone size: many; D gene: -; J gene: TRBJ1-1; V gene: TRBV3-1; CDR3 DNA: TGTGCCAGCAGCCAAGATACGAGGGCAGGGGAAGCTTTCTTT; CDR3 protein: CASSQDTRAGEAFF
clone size: -; D gene: -; J gene: TRBJ2-3; V gene: TRBV29-1; CDR3 DNA: TGCAGCGTTGACCTGGGGGGCCCAGATACGCAGTATTTT; CDR3 protein: CSVDLGGPDTQYF
clone size: -; D gene: TRBD1; J gene: TRBJ2-3; V gene: TRBV20-1; CDR3 DNA: TGCAGTGCGCGGACAGGGTTGAGCACAGATACGCAGTATTTT; CDR3 protein: CSARTGLSTDTQYF
clone size: -; D gene: -; J gene: TRBJ2-3; V gene: TRBV5-6; CDR3 DNA: TGTGCCAGCAGCCTCAAGCCGGGAGATACGCAGTATTTT; CDR3 protein: CASSLKPGDTQYF
clone size: many; D gene: -; J gene: TRBJ2-7; V gene: TRBV20-1; CDR3 DNA: TGCAGTGTTCCGAGGGGAAGCTCCTACGAGCAGTACTTC; CDR3 protein: CSVPRGSSYEQYF
clone size: -; D gene: -; J gene: TRBJ1-1; V gene: TRBV15; CDR3 DNA: TGTGCCACCAGCAGAGTGGGCGGGAACACTGAAGCTTTCTTT; CDR3 protein: CATSRVGGNTEAFF
clone size: -; D gene: -; J gene: TRBJ1-1; V gene: TRBV7-9; CDR3 DNA: TGTGCCAGCAGGACGACAGTTAACACTGAAGCTTTCTTT; CDR3 protein: CASRTTVNTEAFF
clone size: few; D gene: -; J gene: TRBJ1-5; V gene: TRBV2; CDR3 DNA: TGTGCCAGCACAGGAGATAGCAATCAGCCCCAGCATTTT; CDR3 protein: CASTGDSNQPQHF
clone size: -; D gene: TRBD1; J gene: TRBJ2-2; V gene: TRBV29-1; CDR3 DNA: TGCAGCGTGCGGACAGGGGGAAACACCGGGGAGCTGTTTTTT; CDR3 protein: CSVRTGGNTGELFF
clone size: -; D gene: -; J gene: TRBJ2-1; V gene: TRBV28; CDR3 DNA: TGTAAGGTCGGACTAAACTCCTACAATGAGCAGTTCTTC; CDR3 protein: CKVGLNSYNEQFF
clone size: many; D gene: -; J gene: TRBJ2-1; V gene: TRBV4-1; CDR3 DNA: TGCGCCAGCAGCCCCTCAGGGAGCTCCTACAATGAGCAGTTCTTC; CDR3 protein: CASSPSGSSYNEQFF
clone size: many; D gene: -; J gene: TRBJ1-3; V gene: TRBV7-8; CDR3 DNA: TGTGCCAGCAGCCAGACGGGCGGTGCGGCTGGAAACACCATATATTTT; CDR3 protein: CASSQTGGAAGNTIYF
clone size: -; D gene: -; J gene: TRBJ2-1; V gene: TRBV12-3/TRBV12-4; CDR3 DNA: TGTGCCAGCAGCCAAGACAGTTGGGAGCAGTTCTTC; CDR3 protein: CASSQDSWEQFF
clone size: many; D gene: -; J gene: TRBJ2-7; V gene: TRBV2; CDR3 DNA: TGTGCCTGCAGGGTCTCCTACGAGCAGTACTTC; CDR3 protein: CACRVSYEQYF
clone size: many; D gene: -; J gene: TRBJ2-7; V gene: TRBV6-5; CDR3 DNA: TGTGCCAGCAGAGCCACACTTTTGACAGGCGCGGAGTACTTC; CDR3 protein: CASRATLLTGAEYF
clone size: many; D gene: -; J gene: TRBJ2-7; V gene: TRBV28; CDR3 DNA: TGTGCCAGCAGTTTACAGGGTTTAAGCTCCTACGAGCAGTACTTC; CDR3 protein: CASSLQGLSSYEQYF
clone size: many; D gene: TRBD2; J gene: TRBJ2-7; V gene: TRBV2; CDR3 DNA: TGTGCCAGCAGTGAAGCGCTTAGGACTAGACCATCCTACGAGCAGTACTTC; CDR3 protein: CASSEALRTRPSYEQYF
clone size: many; D gene: -; J gene: TRBJ2-6; V gene: TRBV19; CDR3 DNA: TGTGCCAGTAGTAAGCAGGGTCCTGGGGCCAACGTCCTGACTTTC; CDR3 protein: CASSKQGPGANVLTF